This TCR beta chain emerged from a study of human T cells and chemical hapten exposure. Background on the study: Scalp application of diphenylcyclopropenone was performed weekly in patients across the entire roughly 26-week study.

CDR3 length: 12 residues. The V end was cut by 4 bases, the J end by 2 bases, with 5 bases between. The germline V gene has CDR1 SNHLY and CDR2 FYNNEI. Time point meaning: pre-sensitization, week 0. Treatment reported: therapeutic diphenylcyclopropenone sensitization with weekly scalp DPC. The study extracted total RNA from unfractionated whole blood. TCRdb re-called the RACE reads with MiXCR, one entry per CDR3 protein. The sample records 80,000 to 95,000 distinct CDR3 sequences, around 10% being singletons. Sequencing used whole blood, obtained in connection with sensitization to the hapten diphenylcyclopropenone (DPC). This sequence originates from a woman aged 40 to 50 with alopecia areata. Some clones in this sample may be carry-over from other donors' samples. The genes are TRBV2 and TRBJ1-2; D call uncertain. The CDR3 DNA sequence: TGTGCCAGCAGTGGCAGGAACTATGGCTACACCTTC. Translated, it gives CASSGRNYGYTF.